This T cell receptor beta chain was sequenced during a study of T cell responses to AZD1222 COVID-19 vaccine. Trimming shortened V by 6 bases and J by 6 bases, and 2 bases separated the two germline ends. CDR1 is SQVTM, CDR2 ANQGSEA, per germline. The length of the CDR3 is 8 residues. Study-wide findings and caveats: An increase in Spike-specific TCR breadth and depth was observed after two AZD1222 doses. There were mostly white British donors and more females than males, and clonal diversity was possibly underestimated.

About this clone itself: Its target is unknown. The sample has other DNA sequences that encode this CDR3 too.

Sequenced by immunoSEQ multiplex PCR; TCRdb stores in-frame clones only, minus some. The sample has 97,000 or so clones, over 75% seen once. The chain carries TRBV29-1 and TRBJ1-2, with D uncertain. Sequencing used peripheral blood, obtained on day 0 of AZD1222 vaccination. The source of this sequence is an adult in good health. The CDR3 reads CSVDGYTF. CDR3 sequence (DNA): TGCAGCGTAGATGGCTACACCTTC.